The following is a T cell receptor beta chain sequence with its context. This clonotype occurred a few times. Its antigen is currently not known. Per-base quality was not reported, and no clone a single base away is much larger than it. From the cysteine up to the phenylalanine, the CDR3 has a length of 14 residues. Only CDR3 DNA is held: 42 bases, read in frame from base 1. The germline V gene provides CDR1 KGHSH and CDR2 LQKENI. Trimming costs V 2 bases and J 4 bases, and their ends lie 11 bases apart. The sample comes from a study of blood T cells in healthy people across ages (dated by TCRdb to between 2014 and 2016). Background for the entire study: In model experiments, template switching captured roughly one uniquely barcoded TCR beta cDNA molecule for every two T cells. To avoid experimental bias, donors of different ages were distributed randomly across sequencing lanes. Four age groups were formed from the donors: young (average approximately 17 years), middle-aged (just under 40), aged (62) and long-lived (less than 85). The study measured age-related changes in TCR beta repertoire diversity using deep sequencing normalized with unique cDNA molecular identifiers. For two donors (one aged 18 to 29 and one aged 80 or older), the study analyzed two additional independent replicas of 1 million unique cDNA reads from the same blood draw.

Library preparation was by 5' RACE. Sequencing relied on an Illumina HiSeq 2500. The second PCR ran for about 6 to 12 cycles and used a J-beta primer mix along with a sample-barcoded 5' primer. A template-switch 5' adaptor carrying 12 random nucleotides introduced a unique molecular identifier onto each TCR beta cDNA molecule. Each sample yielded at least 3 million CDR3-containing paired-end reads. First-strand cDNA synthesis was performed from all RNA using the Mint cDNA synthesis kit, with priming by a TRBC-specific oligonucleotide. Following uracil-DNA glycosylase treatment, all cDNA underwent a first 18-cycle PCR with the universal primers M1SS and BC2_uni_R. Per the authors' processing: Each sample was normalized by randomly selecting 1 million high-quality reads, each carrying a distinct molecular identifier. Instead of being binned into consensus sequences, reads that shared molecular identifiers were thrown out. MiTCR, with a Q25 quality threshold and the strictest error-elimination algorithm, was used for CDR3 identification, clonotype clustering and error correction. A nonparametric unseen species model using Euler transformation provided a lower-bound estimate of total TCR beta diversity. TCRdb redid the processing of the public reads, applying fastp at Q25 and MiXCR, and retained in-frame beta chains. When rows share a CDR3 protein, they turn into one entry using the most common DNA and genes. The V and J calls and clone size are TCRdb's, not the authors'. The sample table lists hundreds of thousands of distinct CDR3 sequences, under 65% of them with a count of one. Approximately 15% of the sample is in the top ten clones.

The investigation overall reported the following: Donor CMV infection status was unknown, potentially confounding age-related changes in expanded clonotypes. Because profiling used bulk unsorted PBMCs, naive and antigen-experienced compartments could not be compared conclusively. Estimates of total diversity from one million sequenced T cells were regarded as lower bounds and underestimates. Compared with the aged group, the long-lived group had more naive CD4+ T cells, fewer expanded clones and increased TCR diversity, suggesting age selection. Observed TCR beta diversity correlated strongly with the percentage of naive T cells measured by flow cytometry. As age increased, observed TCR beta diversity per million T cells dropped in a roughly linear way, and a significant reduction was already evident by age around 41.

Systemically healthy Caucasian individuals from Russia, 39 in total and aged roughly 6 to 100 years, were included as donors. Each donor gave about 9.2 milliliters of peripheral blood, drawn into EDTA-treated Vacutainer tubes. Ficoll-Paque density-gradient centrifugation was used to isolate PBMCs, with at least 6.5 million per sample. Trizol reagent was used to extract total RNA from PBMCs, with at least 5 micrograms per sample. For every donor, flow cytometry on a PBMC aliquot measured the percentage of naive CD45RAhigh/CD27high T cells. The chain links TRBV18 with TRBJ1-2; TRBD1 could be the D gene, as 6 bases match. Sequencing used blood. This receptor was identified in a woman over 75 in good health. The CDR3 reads CASSPSGTPYGYTF. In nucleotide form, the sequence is TGTGCCAGCTCACCAAGCGGGACACCCTATGGCTACACCTTC.